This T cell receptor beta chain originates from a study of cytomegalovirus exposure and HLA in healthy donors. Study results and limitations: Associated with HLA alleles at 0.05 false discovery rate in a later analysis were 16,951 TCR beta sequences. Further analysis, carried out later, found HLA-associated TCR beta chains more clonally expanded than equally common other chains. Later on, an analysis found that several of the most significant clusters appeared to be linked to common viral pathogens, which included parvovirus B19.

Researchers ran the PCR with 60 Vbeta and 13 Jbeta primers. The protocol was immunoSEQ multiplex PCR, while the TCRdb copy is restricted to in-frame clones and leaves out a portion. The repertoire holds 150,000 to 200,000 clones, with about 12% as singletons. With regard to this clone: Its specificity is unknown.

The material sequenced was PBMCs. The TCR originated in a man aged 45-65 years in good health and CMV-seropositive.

The CDR3 reads CASSWTSGGGETQYF. Here the CDR3 DNA reads TGTGCCAGCAGCTGGACTAGCGGGGGTGGAGAGACCCAGTACTTC. The chain couples TRBV28 to TRBJ2-5; 13 nucleotides align to TRBD2. CDR3 length equals 15 residues. Per the germline V gene, CDR1 is MDHEN and CDR2 is SYDVKM. J was trimmed by 4 bases and V by 6 bases; bases with no gene match: 5.